This TCR beta chain was found in a study of OX40 agonist ivuxolimab in advanced cancers. Study-wide context: The costimulatory receptor OX40 (CD134) was targeted by ivuxolimab, a fully human IgG2 agonistic monoclonal antibody. Of the roughly 53 patients in dose escalation, about 20 had hepatocellular carcinoma, some 15 had melanoma, 9 had renal cell carcinoma and 9 had head and neck cancer. The dose-escalation cohort was around 84% male with a mean age of roughly 62 years, ranging from about 23 to 85. The paper reports the monotherapy dose-escalation portion (N of about 50 patients) of the phase I ivuxolimab trial. Peripheral TCRbeta sequencing aimed to test whether ivuxolimab altered TCR sequence diversity and caused clonal T-cell expansion. Intravenous ivuxolimab was administered to patients every 2 weeks at six dose levels: 0.01, 0.1, 0.3, 1.5, 3 and 10 mg/kg. Partial responses occurred in three dose-escalation patients, of whom one had hepatocellular carcinoma and two had cutaneous melanoma. Prior anti-PD-1, anti-PD-L1 or anti-CTLA-4 therapy was permitted, and approximately 40% of dose-escalation patients had received checkpoint inhibitors.

Genomic DNA was extracted from sorted cells for sequencing of the TCRbeta CDR3 region. The immunoSEQ Assay was used to sequence the TCRbeta CDR3 regions. The immuneACCESS repertoire file appears here via TCRdb, limited to in-frame rearrangements. These files lack a portion of the clones; in checked studies, under half of the deficit traces to unresolved V genes, and the cause of the others is not known. In this sample the table shows about 110,000 clones, around 90% of which occur a single time. Clones ranked in the top ten supply 0.27% of the sample. Patients with a history of autoimmune disease or receiving systemic immunosuppression were excluded from the trial. Peripheral blood for TCR sequencing was drawn from every dose cohort at baseline, at cycle 4 day 1 and at cycle 7 day 1. The samples were drawn from a first-in-human, open-label, multicenter phase I dose-escalation trial of ivuxolimab. The trial enrolled adults with locally advanced or metastatic head and neck squamous cell, hepatocellular, melanoma or renal cell carcinoma. Before TCR sequencing, CD4+ and CD8+ T cells were separately sorted from peripheral blood.

Regarding this clone: Its cognate antigen has yet to be identified. Within one base of it there is no much larger clone, and no base qualities were kept.

Paper-wide results and their limitations: Low levels of normalized T-cell clonal expansion were also seen in some nonresponding patients. Antigen specificity was not determined for the clonally expanded peripheral T cells. At doses of 0.1 to 3.0 mg/kg, clonal expansion of both CD4+ and CD8+ blood T cells was observed from baseline to week 6. In the 0.1-3.0 mg/kg groups, partial responders had among the lowest normalized peripheral clonal expansion, particularly in CD8+ T cells. After ivuxolimab, CD8+ T cells had more expanded clones than CD4+ T cells on average.

The CDR3 runs 17 residues from the cysteine to the phenylalanine. The CDR3 DNA has 51 bases and is translated from base 1. V sheds 2 bases and J sheds 2 bases, leaving 19 bases between their ends. The CDR1 and CDR2 encoded by the germline V gene are SGHVS and FQNEAQ. This clonotype originated in an adult with an advanced solid tumor such as melanoma, head and neck, liver or kidney cancer. Sample: CD4+ or CD8+ T cells sorted from blood, taken in a trial of the OX40 agonist ivuxolimab. The chain is made from TRBV7-8 and TRBJ2-7, and perhaps TRBD2 as D gene, on 6 matching bases. Read as DNA, the sequence is TGTGCCAGCAGCTTAACAACTAGCCGGGTAGGGGCCTACGAGCAGTACTTC. The translation is CASSLTTSRVGAYEQYF.